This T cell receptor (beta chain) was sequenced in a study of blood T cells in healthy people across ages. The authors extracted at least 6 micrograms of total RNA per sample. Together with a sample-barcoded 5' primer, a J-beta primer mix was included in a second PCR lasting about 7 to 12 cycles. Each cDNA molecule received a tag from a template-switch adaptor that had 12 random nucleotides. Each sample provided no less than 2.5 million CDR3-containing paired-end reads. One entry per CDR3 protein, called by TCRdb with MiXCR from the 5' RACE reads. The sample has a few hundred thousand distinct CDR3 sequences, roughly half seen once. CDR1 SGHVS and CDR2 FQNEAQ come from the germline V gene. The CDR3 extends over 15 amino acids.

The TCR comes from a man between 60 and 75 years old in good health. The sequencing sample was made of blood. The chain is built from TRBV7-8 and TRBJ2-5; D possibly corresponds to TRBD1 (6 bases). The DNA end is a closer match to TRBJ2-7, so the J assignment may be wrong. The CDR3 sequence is CASSGPGQDSYEQYF. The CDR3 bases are TGTGCCAGCAGCGGGCCGGGACAAGACTCCTACGAGCAGTACTTC.